One and the same sample provided the 10 T cell receptor beta chains below, sequenced in a study of T cells after yellow fever vaccination. TCRdb ran MiXCR on the 5' RACE reads and lists one entry per CDR3 protein. The sample holds about 260,000 distinct CDR3 sequences, around 4.9% seen once. The sample in question was CD4+ T cells sorted from PBMCs, obtained on the day of the yellow fever booster vaccination. These receptor sequences come from a man between 18 and 29 years old who received the YFV17D yellow fever vaccine.

This clonotype came up many times. This chain uses TRBV20-1 with TRBJ2-3; the match to TRBD2 covers 8 bases. The junction had 6 bases not matched to a gene; V was cut back by 5 bases and J by 2 bases. From germline, CDR1 is DFQATT and CDR2 SNEGSKA (reference sequence). The CDR3 is 14 residues long. The DNA of the CDR3 is TGCAGTGCTGCAGCGGGGGCCAACACAGATACGCAGTATTTT. Translating it yields CSAAAGANTDTQYF.

This clonotype was seen at least ten times. The chain couples TRBV5-6 to TRBJ2-5, with D maybe TRBD1 (6 bases). The V gene's germline CDR1 is SGHDT and CDR2 YYEEEE. The V end lost 0 bases, the J end lost 0 bases, and 15 bases lay between the germline ends. This CDR3 contains 17 residues. The chain's CDR3 is CASSLEGDSLYQETQYF. CDR3 DNA sequence: TGTGCCAGCAGCTTGGAGGGGGATAGCTTGTACCAAGAGACCCAGTACTTC.

This clonotype was observed a handful of times. The chain has TRBV3-2 and TRBJ2-5. TRBV3-2 is an annotated pseudogene. This CDR3 is 16 amino acids long. The CDR3 loop reads CASSQDHGVVEETQYF. The CDR3 nucleotides read TGTGCCAGCAGCCAAGATCACGGGGTTGTGGAAGAGACCCAGTACTTC.

In this sample, this clonotype turned up a few times. This rearrangement joins TRBV6-2 or TRBV6-3 to TRBJ1-1; D gene unclear. CDR3 length: 14 residues. Germline V gene sequence: CDR1 MNHEY, CDR2 SVGEGT. The V end was cut by 2 bases, the J end by 0 bases, with 7 bases between. The CDR3 is CASSYGQVNTEAFF. CDR3 in DNA: TGTGCCAGCAGTTACGGCCAGGTGAACACTGAAGCTTTCTTT.

This clonotype was seen ten or more times. The chain recombines TRBV4-1 with TRBJ1-6, with unresolved D. Germline CDR1 and CDR2: MGHRA and YSYEKL. There are 15 residues in the CDR3. V was shortened by 8 bases and J by 0 bases, with 11 bases between the two germline ends. The CDR3 DNA reads as TGCGCCAGCGGTCTGGGGAGCTCCTATAATTCACCCCTCCACTTT. It encodes CASGLGSSYNSPLHF.

The chain couples TRBV9 to TRBJ2-3; unclear D gene. The CDR3 is made up of 15 amino acids. Per germline, CDR1 SGDLS and CDR2 YYNGEE. Deletions cut 4 bases from V and 6 bases from J, with 18 bases between. The CDR3 loop is CASSPLGQAPDTQYF. The CDR3 bases are TGTGCCAGCAGCCCACTGGGCCAGGCCCCCGATACGCAGTATTTT.

This clonotype was observed many times. The rearrangement uses TRBV6-5 and TRBJ2-6, with D possibly TRBD1 on 6 matching bases. Trimming took 7 bases from V and 0 from J, leaving 19 bases between them. CDR3 length: 18 amino acids. Germline loops: CDR1 MNHEY, CDR2 SVGAGI. Here the CDR3 reads CASTLRTEFFSGANVLTF. The CDR3 DNA reads as TGTGCCAGCACTCTAAGGACAGAGTTTTTCTCTGGGGCCAACGTCCTGACTTTC.

This clonotype has just a few counts. This chain joins TRBV12-3 or TRBV12-4 and TRBJ1-2, with 9 bases that match TRBD1. This CDR3 has 14 residues. The ends lost 3 bases at V and 7 bases at J; junction bases unmatched: 6. CDR3 amino acids: CASSFRQGETGYTF. CDR3 DNA: TGTGCCAGCAGTTTTCGACAGGGGGAAACTGGCTACACCTTC.

This clonotype has ten or more counts. This chain links TRBV7-6 with TRBJ2-3; unclear D gene. In germline, CDR1 is SGHVS, CDR2 FNYEAQ. Trimming took off 5 bases at V and 14 bases at J, with 17 bases between the two ends. The CDR3 has 12 amino acids. CDR3 sequence reads: CASSPSVARLYF. For the CDR3, the DNA is TGTGCCAGCAGCCCATCGGTGGCCCGGTTGTATTTT.

The V gene is TRBV29-1, the J gene TRBJ2-5; D gene unclear. Between the trimmed V and J ends, which lost 4 bases and 4 bases, there was a span of 10 bases. From germline, CDR1 is SQVTM and CDR2 ANQGSEA. The CDR3 consists of 12 residues. CDR3 nucleotides: TGCAGCGTTGTAAACCCATCAGAGACCCAGTACTTC. It codes for CSVVNPSETQYF.